This T cell receptor beta chain was identified during a study of beta chain features in type 1 diabetes. Regarding the study as a whole: Moderately but significantly shorter TCRB CDR3s were found in Type 1 diabetes patients in all four CD4+ subsets.

CDR3 length equals 13 residues. The V gene's germline CDR1 is SSHAT and CDR2 FNYEAQ (reference sequence). Investigators reverse transcribed all isolated RNA, so they sequenced expressed TCRB transcripts. Measured with immunoSEQ multiplex PCR; TCRdb has only the in-frame clones, and not every one. This repertoire shows approximately 140,000 clones, 6.9% found once; its top ten account for 1.4%. Every donor provided one heparinised blood draw, which averaged roughly 120 mL. Comment on this clone: The antigen is not known. A read error may produce the germline difference seen at one junction end.

The origin of this receptor is a woman aged 30 to 39 in good health. The V call is TRBV7-7, the J call TRBJ2-7; D might be TRBD1 or TRBD2, each matching 5 bases. The sample taken for sequencing was central memory CD4+ T cells from blood. CDR3 sequence reads: CASSLGGQYEQYF. In DNA form, the CDR3 reads TGTGCTAGCAGCTTAGGAGGACAATACGAGCAGTACTTC.